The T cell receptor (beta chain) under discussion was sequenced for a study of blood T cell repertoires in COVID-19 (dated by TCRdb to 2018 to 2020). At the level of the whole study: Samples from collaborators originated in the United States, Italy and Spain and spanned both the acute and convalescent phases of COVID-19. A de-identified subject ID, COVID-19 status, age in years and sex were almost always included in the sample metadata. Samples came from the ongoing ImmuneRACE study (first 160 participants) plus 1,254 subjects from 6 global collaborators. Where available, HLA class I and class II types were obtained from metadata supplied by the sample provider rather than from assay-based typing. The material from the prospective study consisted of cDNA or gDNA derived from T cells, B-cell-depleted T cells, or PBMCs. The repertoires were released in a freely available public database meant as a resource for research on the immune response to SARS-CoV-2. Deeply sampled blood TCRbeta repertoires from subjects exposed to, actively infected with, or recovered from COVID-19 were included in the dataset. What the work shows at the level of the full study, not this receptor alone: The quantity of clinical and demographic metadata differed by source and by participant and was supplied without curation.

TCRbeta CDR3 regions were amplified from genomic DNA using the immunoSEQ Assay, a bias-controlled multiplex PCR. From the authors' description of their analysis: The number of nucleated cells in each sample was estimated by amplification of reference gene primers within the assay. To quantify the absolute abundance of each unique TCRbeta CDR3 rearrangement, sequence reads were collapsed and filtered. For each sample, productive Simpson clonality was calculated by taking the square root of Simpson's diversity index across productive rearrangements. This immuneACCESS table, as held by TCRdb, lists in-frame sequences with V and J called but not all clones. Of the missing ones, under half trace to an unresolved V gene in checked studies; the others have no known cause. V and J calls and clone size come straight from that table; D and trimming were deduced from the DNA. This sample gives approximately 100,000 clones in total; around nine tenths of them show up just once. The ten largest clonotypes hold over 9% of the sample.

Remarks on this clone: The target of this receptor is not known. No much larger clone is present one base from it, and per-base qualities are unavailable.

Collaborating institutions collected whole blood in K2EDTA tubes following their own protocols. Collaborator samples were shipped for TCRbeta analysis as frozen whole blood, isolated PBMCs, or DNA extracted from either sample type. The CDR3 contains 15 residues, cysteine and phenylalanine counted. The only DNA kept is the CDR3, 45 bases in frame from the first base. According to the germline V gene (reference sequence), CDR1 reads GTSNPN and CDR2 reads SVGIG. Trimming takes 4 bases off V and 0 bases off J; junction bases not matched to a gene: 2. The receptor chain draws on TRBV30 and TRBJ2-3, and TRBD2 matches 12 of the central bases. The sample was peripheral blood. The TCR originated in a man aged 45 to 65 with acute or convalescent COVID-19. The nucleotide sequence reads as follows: TGTGCCTGGACTAGCGGGAGGGCCAGCACAGATACGCAGTATTTT. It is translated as CAWTSGRASTDTQYF.